Below, 8 T cell receptor beta chains from the same sample are listed, as sequenced in a study of T cell responses to AZD1222 COVID-19 vaccine. Only in-frame clones appear in the TCRdb table, and some are missing; sequencing was by immunoSEQ multiplex PCR. The sample consists of about 120,000 clones, under 95% of them appearing once. The source material was peripheral blood, sampled 28 days after the second AZD1222 dose. These receptors were collected from an adult who received the AZD1222 COVID-19 vaccine.

V is TRBV6-1 and J is TRBJ2-7; D remains ambiguous. V lost 6 bases, J lost 1 base, and 10 bases lay in between. Germline assignment: CDR1 MNHNS and CDR2 SASEGT. The length of the CDR3 is 13 residues. CDR3 loop: CASRSEDSYEQYF. CDR3 sequence (DNA): TGTGCCAGCAGGAGTGAAGATTCCTACGAGCAGTACTTC.

The genes are TRBV6-5 and TRBJ1-1; D gene unclear. V was pared by 6 bases and J by 5 bases, with 16 bases between. The CDR3 extends over 14 amino acids. CDR1 MNHEY and CDR2 SVGAGI come from the germline V gene. The CDR3 sequence: CASSGLRGGTEAFF. In DNA form, the CDR3 reads TGTGCCAGCAGCGGGTTACGAGGAGGAACTGAAGCTTTCTTT.

The chain joins TRBV27 to TRBJ1-2; D is uncertain. Per the germline V gene, CDR1 is MNHEY and CDR2 is SMNVEV (reference sequence). Trimming pared 3 bases from V and 1 base from J, leaving 12 bases between. The CDR3 totals 15 residues. This CDR3 is CASSFSHTSNYGYTF. CDR3 DNA: TGTGCCAGCAGTTTTTCACATACGAGTAACTATGGCTACACCTTC.

The chain uses TRBV28 and TRBJ1-5; D may be TRBD1 (6 bases). CDR3 length equals 16 residues. Germline CDR1 reads MDHEN; CDR2 reads SYDVKM. Trimming left V 5 bases short and J 0 bases short, with 14 bases between. CDR3 protein: CASSPPQGYSNQPQHF. CDR3 nucleotide sequence: TGTGCCAGCAGTCCCCCCCAGGGGTATAGCAATCAGCCCCAGCATTTT.

The chain joins TRBV7-2 to TRBJ2-1; D gene uncertain. Germline values: CDR1 SGHTA, CDR2 FQGNSA. CDR3 length equals 13 residues. The V gene lost 0 bases and the J gene lost 4 bases, with 4 bases spanning the gap. CDR3 coding DNA: TGTGCCAGCAGCTTAGCGCCTTACAATGAGCAGTTCTTC. It codes for CASSLAPYNEQFF.

V usage is TRBV25-1 and J usage is TRBJ1-3, with a weak D call TRBD1 (6 bases). V lost 4 bases and J lost 4, with 17 bases in between. The CDR3 contains 16 residues. Germline V gene data show CDR1 as MGHDK and CDR2 as SYGVNS. The CDR3 loop reads CASSAVRGIKGNTIYF. CDR3 nucleotide sequence: TGTGCCAGCAGTGCGGTCAGGGGTATCAAGGGAAACACCATATATTTT.

The chain is built from TRBV7-2 and TRBJ1-4, with D hard to call. There are 14 residues in the CDR3. Germline V gene data show CDR1 as SGHTA and CDR2 as FQGNSA. The V end lost 2 bases, the J end lost 8 bases, and 12 bases lay between the germline ends. This CDR3 reads CASSLSLLGEKLFF. CDR3 nucleotide sequence: TGTGCCAGCAGCTTAAGCCTCTTAGGGGAAAAACTGTTTTTT.

V gene TRBV10-3 combines with J gene TRBJ1-1; 8 bases line up with TRBD1. This CDR3 has 15 residues. Germline V gene sequence: CDR1 ENHRY, CDR2 SYGVKD. V lost 5 bases, J lost 0 bases, and 5 bases stayed unmatched. Written as DNA, the CDR3 is TGTGCCATCAGTAGGGGACAGGCCTTGAACACTGAAGCTTTCTTT. This encodes CAISRGQALNTEAFF.